A selection of T cell receptor beta chains follows, all from one sample in a study of tumor-infiltrating lymphocytes in primary liver carcinoma. TCRdb redid the calling of the multiplex PCR reads with MiXCR, one entry per CDR3 protein. The sample lists 310,000 or so distinct CDR3 sequences; approximately 65% were seen once. The specimen was peripheral blood. The receptors come from a man aged 35 to 55 with primary liver carcinoma and hepatitis B virus infection. Both conserved end residues are part of each CDR3. Each record gives: D gene, V gene, J gene, clone size, CDR3 DNA, CDR3 protein. D genes are given only for firm matches. Clone size is not always given. Where it is, it says once, few, many or a class for expanded clones.

TRBD1,TRBV6-5,TRBJ1-2,few,TGTGCCAGCAGTTTGGGACAGGGACGCCATGGCTACACCTTC,CASSLGQGRHGYTF
-,TRBV4-1,TRBJ1-4,-,TGCGCCAGCAACCAAGTCGGGAATCCCAATGAAAAACTGTTTTTT,CASNQVGNPNEKLFF
-,TRBV14,TRBJ1-2,many,TGTGCCAGCAGCCAAGAGGAGACCTATGGCTACACCTTC,CASSQEETYGYTF
-,TRBV6-2/TRBV6-3,TRBJ2-5,-,TGTGCCAGCAGCACCTCCCAAGAGACCGAGTACTTC,CASSTSQETEYF
-,TRBV4-1,TRBJ2-1,many,TGCGCCAGCAGCCGAGTAGACTACAATGAGCAGTTCTTC,CASSRVDYNEQFF
TRBD2,TRBV10-2,TRBJ2-4,-,TGCGCCAGCAGCTCGGGGGGGGCGCTCGTCAAAAACATTCAGTACTTC,CASSSGGALVKNIQYF
-,TRBV6-6,TRBJ2-3,many,TGTGCCAGCAGTTACCTTGCTGGGAGCACAGATACGCAGTATTTT,CASSYLAGSTDTQYF
-,TRBV11-2,TRBJ2-2,-,TGTGCCAGCAGCTTACAGGAACCGAATACCGGGGAGTTGTTTTTT,CASSLQEPNTGELFF
-,TRBV6-1,TRBJ1-1,-,TGTGCCAGCAGTCCCGACGGGCGGAACACTGAAGCTTTCTTT,CASSPDGRNTEAFF
-,TRBV11-2,TRBJ2-3,-,TGTGCCAGCAGGAGTGATGTGGGTGGAGATACGCTGTATTTT,CASRSDVGGDTLYF
-,TRBV5-1,TRBJ2-7,once,TGCGCCAGCGGCGGGGGAACAGGGGCCCCCTACGAGCAGTACTTC,CASGGGTGAPYEQYF
TRBD1,TRBV5-4,TRBJ2-5,-,TGTGCCAGCAGCTTGGCCGGGACAGAAGAGACCCAGTACTTC,CASSLAGTEETQYF
TRBD1,TRBV6-5,TRBJ1-2,-,TGTGCCAGCAGTTACTACAGGGGCCAGTACTACACCTTC,CASSYYRGQYYTF
TRBD2,TRBV6-2/TRBV6-3,TRBJ2-1,-,TGTGCCAGCAGTTACTCGGGGACTAGCGGGGTGTTCTTC,CASSYSGTSGVFF
TRBD2,TRBV11-2,TRBJ2-7,-,TGTGCCGGCAGCTTATGGCAAACTAGCGGGAGCTACGAGCAGTACTTC,CAGSLWQTSGSYEQYF
-,TRBV11-1,TRBJ2-2,-,TGTGCCAGCAGCTTACGCACCCAGAACACCGGGGAGCTGTTTTTT,CASSLRTQNTGELFF
-,TRBV6-2/TRBV6-3,TRBJ2-1,many,TGTGCCAGCAGACGAAACAATGAGCAGTTCTTC,CASRRNNEQFF
-,TRBV7-9,TRBJ1-6,few,TGTGCCAGCGAAGAAATATCCGGAGGTTCACCCCTCCACTTT,CASEEISGGSPLHF
-,TRBV28,TRBJ1-2,once,TGTGCCAGCAGTTTACGAGGGAGGGCCTATGGCTACACCTTC,CASSLRGRAYGYTF
TRBD2,TRBV11-1,TRBJ2-1,-,TGTGCCAGCGGACTAGCCCGGGATGGGCAGTCCTTC,CASGLARDGQSF
-,TRBV4-1,TRBJ2-2,-,TGCCCCAGCAGCCAAACGGAAGGGCCCTCCGGGGAGCTGTTTTTT,CPSSQTEGPSGELFF
TRBD2,TRBV5-1,TRBJ2-1,few,TGCGCCAGCAGCTTGGGTGGACTAGCGGGAGGTAACTCCTACAATGAGCAGTTCTTC,CASSLGGLAGGNSYNEQFF
-,TRBV4-1,TRBJ1-6,many,TGCGCCAGCAGCCAGGAACAAGGTTATAATTCACCCCTCCACTTT,CASSQEQGYNSPLHF
TRBD2,TRBV4-1,TRBJ2-7,many,TGCGCCAGCAGCCAAGCTCAGCGGGGTGACTACGAGCAGTACTTC,CASSQAQRGDYEQYF
-,TRBV6-5,TRBJ2-1,few,TGTGCCAGCAGCCTAGACAGGGAGGTGTACAATGAGCAGTTCTTC,CASSLDREVYNEQFF
-,TRBV10-2,TRBJ2-7,once,TGCGCCAGCAGTAAGTCGATAACCCCAGGCGAGCAGTACTTC,CASSKSITPGEQYF
-,TRBV7-3,TRBJ2-1,-,TGTGCCAGCAGCCTAGACTCGGGTCTGGGGCAGTTCTTC,CASSLDSGLGQFF
TRBD1,TRBV6-2/TRBV6-3,TRBJ1-5,few,TGTGCCAGCAGTTACTCGATCCGGACAGGGATCAATCAGCCCCAGCATTTT,CASSYSIRTGINQPQHF
-,TRBV4-2,TRBJ2-6,-,TGTGCCAGTAGCCAAGAGAGCGGGGACACGTTTGATTCTGGGGCCGACGTCCTGACTTTC,CASSQESGDTFDSGADVLTF
TRBD1,TRBV5-1,TRBJ2-1,few,TGCGCCAGCAGCCAGCCTGGACAGGGGGCCGGTGAGCAGTTCTTC,CASSQPGQGAGEQFF
-,TRBV10-2,TRBJ2-7,-,TGCGCCAGCAGTACAGGGGAGGGGAGAGAGCAGTACTTC,CASSTGEGREQYF
-,TRBV5-4,TRBJ2-2,many,TGTGCCAGCAGGTTTACAGGCACCGGGGAGCTGTTTTTT,CASRFTGTGELFF